Each of the 30 T cell receptor beta chains below was sequenced from the same sample in a study of cytomegalovirus exposure and HLA in healthy donors. The study ran its PCR with 60 Vbeta and 13 Jbeta primers. Measured with immunoSEQ multiplex PCR; TCRdb has only the in-frame clones, and not every one. This table holds 100,000 to 150,000 clones, around 77% found once. Material: PBMCs. The receptors come from a young man in good health and CMV-seronegative.

The rearrangement links TRBV14 to TRBJ2-7; 9 bases are a match to TRBD1. Looked up from germline, CDR1 is SGHDN and CDR2 is FVKESK. V lost 5 bases, J lost 6 bases, and 8 bases stayed unmatched. This CDR3 has 14 residues. CDR3 nucleotides: TGTGCCAGCAGCGAAAGACAGGGGGTCGGCGAGCAGTACTTC. Its translation: CASSERQGVGEQYF. The full variable domain, rest sourced from reference TRBV14 and TRBJ2-7, is EAGVTQFPSHSVIEKGQTVTLRCDPISGHDNLYWYRRVMGKEIKFLLHFVKESKQDESGMPNNRFLAERTGGTYSTLKVQPAELEDSGVYFCASSERQGVGEQYFGPGTRLTVT.

The chain recombines TRBV5-4 with TRBJ2-3; possible D gene TRBD1, 6 bases. Trimming shortened V by 3 bases and J by 1 base, and 12 bases separated the two germline ends. This CDR3 spans 15 amino acids. Per the germline V gene, CDR1 is SGHNT and CDR2 is YYREEE (reference sequence). The DNA for the CDR3 is TGTGCCAGCAGCTCCGGACAGAAAGGCACAGATACGCAGTATTTT. It is translated as CASSSGQKGTDTQYF.

The chain is built from TRBV10-3 and TRBJ2-1, with 8 bases matching TRBD2. The trim removed 6 bases at V and 5 bases at J, leaving 18 bases unmatched. The CDR3 totals 18 residues. Per germline, CDR1 ENHRY and CDR2 SYGVKD. As DNA, the CDR3 is TGTGCCATCAGGCGGTACAACTACGGGGGGGCTATTAACAATGAGCAGTTCTTC. This sequence encodes CAIRRYNYGGAINNEQFF.

This clone turned up a few times. The chain carries TRBV4-2 and TRBJ2-7; 9 bases map to TRBD1. The germline V gene encodes CDR1 LGHNA and CDR2 YNFKEQ. V lost 0 bases and J lost 3; bases outside the gene matches: 3. This CDR3 comprises 15 residues. CDR3 sequence: CASSQETGGFYEQYF. The CDR3 DNA reads as TGTGCCAGCAGCCAAGAGACAGGGGGATTCTACGAGCAGTACTTC.

This chain connects TRBV5-1 to TRBJ2-1, with 8 bases identical to TRBD1. The J segment lost 0 bases and the V segment lost 0 bases, leaving 5 bases of the junction unmatched. The CDR3 covers 17 residues. Germline CDR1 and CDR2: SGHRS and YFSETQ. CDR3 amino acids: CASSLVTTGASYNEQFF. The CDR3 coding sequence is TGCGCCAGCAGCTTGGTCACGACAGGGGCCTCCTACAATGAGCAGTTCTTC.

The chain couples TRBV19 to TRBJ1-4; D unclear. The CDR3 loop spans 13 amino acids. The germline gives CDR1 LNHDA, CDR2 SQIVND (reference sequence). V lost 2 bases and J lost 10, with 11 bases in between. The CDR3 DNA reads as TGTGCCAGTAGTATACCGGGATCGCGAAAACTGTTTTTT. Encoded protein: CASSIPGSRKLFF.

The chain couples TRBV2 to TRBJ1-5; perhaps TRBD1 as D (5 bases). Trimming pared 5 bases from V and 2 bases from J, leaving 19 bases between. The CDR3 length is 17 residues. CDR1 and CDR2 (germline): SNHLY, FYNNEI. The CDR3 protein is CASSRHLQVSGNQPQHF. The CDR3 nucleotides are TGTGCCAGCAGTCGGCACTTACAGGTCTCGGGCAATCAGCCCCAGCATTTT.

This chain connects TRBV10-3 to TRBJ1-3; the D is unclear. Germline lookup yields CDR1 ENHRY and CDR2 SYGVKD. The CDR3 runs to 15 residues. The V gene lost 0 bases and the J gene lost 2 bases, with 8 bases spanning the gap. The CDR3 loop is CAISESTVPGNTIYF. The DNA of the CDR3 is TGTGCCATCAGTGAGTCGACTGTCCCTGGAAACACCATATATTTT.

J is TRBJ2-3 and V is TRBV2, with TRBD2 identical over 7 bases. There are 17 residues in the CDR3. The ends lost 4 bases at V and 3 bases at J; junction bases unmatched: 13. Germline V gene sequence: CDR1 SNHLY, CDR2 FYNNEI. The CDR3 protein is CASSVPSRGGSTDTQYF. The DNA of the CDR3 is TGTGCCAGCAGTGTCCCATCGCGGGGAGGGTCAACAGATACGCAGTATTTT.

CDR3 nucleotide sequence: TGTGCCAGCAGCGAGAACAGGGGCTACGAGCAGTACTTC. It yields the protein CASSENRGYEQYF. The chain joins TRBV7-9 to TRBJ2-7; 7 bases align to TRBD1. Losses at the gene ends were 5 bases for V and 3 bases for J; bases not matched to a gene: 4. CDR3 length: 13 residues. From germline, CDR1 is SEHNR and CDR2 FQNEAQ (reference sequence). The full variable domain, in which reference TRBV7-9 and TRBJ2-7 provide the parts outside the CDR3, is DTGVSQNPRHKITKRGQNVTFRCDPISEHNRLYWYRQTLGQGPEFLTYFQNEAQLEKSRLLSDRFSAERPKGSFSTLEIQRTEQGDSAMYLCASSENRGYEQYFGPGTRLTVT.

The J gene is TRBJ1-6, the V gene TRBV5-8, with no clear D. The germline V gene encodes CDR1 SGHTS and CDR2 YDEGEE. This CDR3 has 13 residues. The germline V and J ends were trimmed by 7 bases and 9 bases, with 14 bases remaining between them. CDR3 region: CASPDSGSSPLHF. For the CDR3, the DNA is TGTGCCAGCCCTGACTCGGGGTCTTCACCCCTCCACTTT.

The rearrangement uses TRBV6-6 and TRBJ1-1; the D gene is possibly TRBD1 (6 bases). CDR3 length equals 14 residues. Germline CDR1 and CDR2: MNHNY and SVGAGI (reference sequence). The V and J ends lost 7 bases and 2 bases respectively, with 14 bases between them. DNA for the CDR3: TGTGCCAGCAAACCGGGACACGAAAACACTGAAGCTTTCTTT. Translating it yields CASKPGHENTEAFF.

J is TRBJ1-2 and V is TRBV7-2, with 7 bases lining up with TRBD1. V shed 3 bases, J shed 6 bases, and the junction held 10 bases outside the gene matches. Germline V CDR1 and CDR2: SGHTA, FQGNSA. The CDR3 runs 15 residues. The CDR3 DNA sequence: TGTGCCAGCAGCTTCTCAACCGGGACAGCAAATGGCTACACCTTC. This sequence encodes CASSFSTGTANGYTF.

The chain's CDR3 is CASSDLHQGEAFF. The CDR3 region has the DNA TGTGCCAGCAGTGACTTACACCAGGGTGAAGCTTTCTTT. The chain has TRBV25-1 and TRBJ1-1; D might be TRBD1 (5 bases). The CDR3 runs to 13 residues. V was cut by 3 bases and J by 7 bases, with 12 bases left in between. Germline assignment: CDR1 MGHDK and CDR2 SYGVNS.

The chain couples TRBV28 to TRBJ1-2; D gene ambiguous. CDR3 length: 13 amino acids. The V end lost 3 bases, the J end lost 2 bases, and 7 bases lay between the germline ends. Germline CDR1 MDHEN, CDR2 SYDVKM. DNA for the CDR3: TGTGCCAGCAGTTTCCCCGGGAACTATGGCTACACCTTC. Its translation is CASSFPGNYGYTF.

V is TRBV9 and J is TRBJ2-5; TRBD1 agrees at 8 bases. Trimming cost V 0 bases and J 5 bases; bases outside gene matches: 3. The germline gives CDR1 SGDLS, CDR2 YYNGEE. This CDR3 contains 14 residues. The CDR3 DNA reads TGTGCCAGCAGCGTAGGGACAGGGCTGGAGACCCAGTACTTC. Translating gives CASSVGTGLETQYF.

The chain joins TRBV9 to TRBJ2-2; tentative D call: TRBD2 (6 bases). The ends were cut back, 5 bases at V and 7 bases at J, with 18 bases in the middle. In germline, CDR1 is SGDLS, CDR2 YYNGEE. The CDR3 spans 15 residues. CDR3 region: CASSIGGSLGGELFF. The CDR3 DNA sequence: TGTGCCAGCAGTATCGGGGGTTCTCTGGGCGGGGAGCTGTTTTTT.

This clone was observed a single time. The V call is TRBV25-1, the J call TRBJ2-7; TRBD1 matches at 7 bases. The CDR3 contains 15 residues. CDR1 MGHDK and CDR2 SYGVNS come from the germline V gene. Trimming at V came to 6 bases and at J to 4 bases, leaving 12 bases not matched to a gene. The CDR3, as DNA: TGTGCCAGCAGCCTTGACTGGGACAGTGGGTACGAGCAGTACTTC. This codes for CASSLDWDSGYEQYF.

The CDR3 loop reads CASSRGATESYEQYF. The CDR3 DNA is TGTGCCAGCAGTCGGGGTGCGACTGAGTCCTACGAGCAGTACTTC. The rearrangement uses TRBV2 and TRBJ2-7, with D perhaps matching TRBD2 (5 bases). The germline gives CDR1 SNHLY, CDR2 FYNNEI. Trimming removed 5 bases from V and 1 base from J, with 15 bases in between. The CDR3 is made up of 15 amino acids.

CDR3 residues: CASGLVHTSRGQGEKLFF. The CDR3 nucleotides are TGTGCTAGTGGTTTGGTACATACCAGCAGGGGGCAAGGAGAAAAACTGTTTTTT. The chain is built from TRBV12-5 and TRBJ1-4; 8 bases match TRBD1. Germline V gene lookup returns CDR1 LGHNT and CDR2 FRNRAP. V was clipped by 0 bases and J by 8 bases; unmatched bases: 14. The CDR3 loop spans 18 amino acids.

This chain links TRBV6-6 with TRBJ2-7, with TRBD1 matching 8 bases. The V segment lost 6 bases and the J segment 3 bases; nucleotides outside the gene matches: 7. From germline, CDR1 is MNHNY and CDR2 SVGAGI (reference sequence). The CDR3 sequence is 14 residues long. The CDR3 DNA follows: TGTGCCAGCAGAGGTGGACAGGGCCTCTACGAGCAGTACTTC. Translation gives CASRGGQGLYEQYF.

This clone appeared once. One end of the junction does not line up with germline, which may come from a read error. The rearrangement uses TRBV7-7 and TRBJ2-1; 8 nucleotides line up with TRBD1. The CDR3 loop spans 14 amino acids. Germline lookup yields CDR1 SSHAT and CDR2 FNYEAQ (reference sequence). The CDR3 sequence is CASSSGTGYNEQFF. In DNA form, the CDR3 reads TGTGCTAGCAGCTCCGGGACAGGCTACAATGAGCAGTTCTTC. Supplemented by reference TRBV7-7 and TRBJ2-1, the full variable domain reads GAGVSQSPRYKVTKRGQDVTLRCDPISSHATLYWYQQALGQGPEFLTYFNYEAQPDKSGLPSDRFSAERPEGSISTLTIQRTEQRDSAMYRCASSSGTGYNEQFFGPGTRLTVL.

The chain joins TRBV15 to TRBJ2-7; perhaps TRBD2 as D (5 bases). Trimming removed 1 base from V and 3 bases from J, with 10 bases in between. Germline V gene lookup returns CDR1 LNHNV and CDR2 YYDKDF (reference sequence). This CDR3 is 14 amino acids long. CDR3: CATSRGTSVYEQYF. The CDR3 DNA sequence: TGTGCCACCAGCAGAGGGACTTCAGTCTACGAGCAGTACTTC.

V is TRBV4-1 and J is TRBJ2-7; 11 positions agree with TRBD2. The CDR3 totals 13 residues. V dropped 1 base and J dropped 7; count of bases not matched to a gene: 0. Germline CDR1 is MGHRA and CDR2 is YSYEKL. The CDR3: CASSQGTSGEQYF. The CDR3 nucleotides read TGCGCCAGCAGCCAAGGGACTAGCGGGGAGCAGTACTTC.

This clone was observed once. The genes are TRBV28 and TRBJ2-5; D might be TRBD1 (6 bases). The V and J ends lost 5 bases and 2 bases respectively, with 18 bases between them. The CDR3 extends over 16 amino acids. Germline V lookup: CDR1 MDHEN, CDR2 SYDVKM. For the CDR3, the DNA is TGTGCCAGCAGTGCAAACCCAGACAGGAGGCAAGAGACCCAGTACTTC. It specifies CASSANPDRRQETQYF. Variable domain in full (rest from reference TRBV28 and TRBJ2-5): DVKVTQSSRYLVKRTGEKVFLECVQDMDHENMFWYRQDPGLGLRLIYFSYDVKMKEKGDIPEGYSVSREKKERFSLILESASTNQTSMYLCASSANPDRRQETQYFGPGTRLLVL.

The gene calls are TRBV5-1 and TRBJ1-2; TRBD1 aligns across 9 bases. The CDR3 runs 15 residues. The J segment lost 4 bases and the V segment lost 0 bases, leaving 4 bases of the junction unmatched. Germline V gives CDR1 SGHRS, CDR2 YFSETQ. CDR3 nucleotide sequence: TGCGCCAGCAGCTTGGCATCGGGACAGGGCTATGGCTACACCTTC. This translates into CASSLASGQGYGYTF.

The chain has TRBV27 and TRBJ2-7, with 8 bases that match TRBD1. Unmatched junction bases numbered 6, after V lost 6 bases and J lost 2 bases. The CDR3 runs to 14 residues. Looked up from germline, CDR1 is MNHEY and CDR2 is SMNVEV (reference sequence). CDR3 region: CASSSGQGAYEQYF. The CDR3, as DNA: TGTGCCAGCAGCTCAGGACAGGGCGCCTACGAGCAGTACTTC.

J is TRBJ2-7 and V is TRBV27; TRBD1 aligns across 9 bases. The CDR3 totals 13 residues. J lost 6 bases, V lost 8 bases, and 8 bases had no gene match. CDR1 and CDR2 from the germline V gene are MNHEY and SMNVEV (reference sequence). The CDR3 DNA is TGTGCCAGCCGCCGGGGACAGGGCTTCGAGCAGTACTTC. Amino acid sequence: CASRRGQGFEQYF.

This chain connects TRBV4-1 to TRBJ2-2; 9 bases agree with TRBD2. Trimming removed 1 base from V and 3 bases from J; junction bases left unmatched: 6. This CDR3 has 17 amino acids. The germline V gene has CDR1 MGHRA and CDR2 YSYEKL. The DNA of the CDR3 is TGCGCCAGCAGCCAAGTGGGTCCTAGCGGGGACACCGGGGAGCTGTTTTTT. Residues: CASSQVGPSGDTGELFF.

V is TRBV28 and J is TRBJ1-5, with D possibly TRBD1 on 5 matching bases. The CDR3 loop spans 14 amino acids. The germline gives CDR1 MDHEN, CDR2 SYDVKM. Trimming cost V 3 bases and J 7 bases, with 13 bases left between them. The CDR3 bases are TGTGCCAGCAGTTTTCCAGGGTTTGGCCAGCCCCAGCATTTT. Encoded protein: CASSFPGFGQPQHF.